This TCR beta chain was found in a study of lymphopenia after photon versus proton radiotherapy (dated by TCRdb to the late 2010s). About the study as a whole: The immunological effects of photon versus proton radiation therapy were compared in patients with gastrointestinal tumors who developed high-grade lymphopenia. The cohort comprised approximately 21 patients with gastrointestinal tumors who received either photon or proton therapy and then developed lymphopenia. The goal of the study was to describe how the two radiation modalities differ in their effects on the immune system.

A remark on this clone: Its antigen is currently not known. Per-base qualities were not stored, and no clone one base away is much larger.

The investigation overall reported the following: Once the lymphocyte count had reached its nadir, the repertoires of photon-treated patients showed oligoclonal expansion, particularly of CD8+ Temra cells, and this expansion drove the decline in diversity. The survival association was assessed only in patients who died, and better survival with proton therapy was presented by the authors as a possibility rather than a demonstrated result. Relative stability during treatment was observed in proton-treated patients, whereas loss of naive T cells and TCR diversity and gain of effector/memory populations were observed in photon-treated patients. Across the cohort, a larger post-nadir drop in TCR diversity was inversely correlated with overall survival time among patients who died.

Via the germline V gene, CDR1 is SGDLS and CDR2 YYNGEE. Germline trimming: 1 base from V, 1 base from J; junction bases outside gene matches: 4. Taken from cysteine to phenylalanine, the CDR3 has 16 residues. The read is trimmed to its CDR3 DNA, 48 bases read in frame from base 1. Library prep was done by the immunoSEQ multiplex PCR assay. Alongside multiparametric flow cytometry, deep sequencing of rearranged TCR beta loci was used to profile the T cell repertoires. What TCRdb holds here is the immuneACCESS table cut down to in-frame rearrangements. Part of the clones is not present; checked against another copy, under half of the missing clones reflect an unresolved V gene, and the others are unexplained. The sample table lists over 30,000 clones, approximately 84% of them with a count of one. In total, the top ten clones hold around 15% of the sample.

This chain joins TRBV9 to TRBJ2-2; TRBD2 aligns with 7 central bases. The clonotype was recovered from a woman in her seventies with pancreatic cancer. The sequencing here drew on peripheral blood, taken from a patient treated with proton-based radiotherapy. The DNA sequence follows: TGTGCCAGCAGCGTAAGGCTAGCGGAGAACACCGGGGAGCTGTTTTTT. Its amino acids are CASSVRLAENTGELFF. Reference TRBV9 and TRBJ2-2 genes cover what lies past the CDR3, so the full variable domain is DSGVTQTPKHLITATGQRVTLRCSPRSGDLSVYWYQQSLDQGLQFLIQYYNGEERAKGNILERFSAQQFPDLHSELNLSSLELGDSALYFCASSVRLAENTGELFFGEGSRLTVL.